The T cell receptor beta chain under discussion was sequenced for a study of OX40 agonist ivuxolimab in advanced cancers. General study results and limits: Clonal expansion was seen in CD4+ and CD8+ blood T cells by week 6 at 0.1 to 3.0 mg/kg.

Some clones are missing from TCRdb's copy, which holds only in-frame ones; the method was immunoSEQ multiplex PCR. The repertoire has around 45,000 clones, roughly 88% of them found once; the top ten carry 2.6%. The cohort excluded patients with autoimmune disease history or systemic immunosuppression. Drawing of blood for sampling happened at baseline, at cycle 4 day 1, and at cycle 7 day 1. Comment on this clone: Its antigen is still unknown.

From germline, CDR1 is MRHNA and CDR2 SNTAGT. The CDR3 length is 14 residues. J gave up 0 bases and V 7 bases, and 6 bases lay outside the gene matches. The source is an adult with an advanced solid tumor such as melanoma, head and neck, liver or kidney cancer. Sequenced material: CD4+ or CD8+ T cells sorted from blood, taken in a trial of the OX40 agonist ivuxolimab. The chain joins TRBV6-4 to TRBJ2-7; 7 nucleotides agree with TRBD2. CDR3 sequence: CASNRGGISYEQYF. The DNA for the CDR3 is TGTGCCAGCAATCGCGGGGGAATCTCCTACGAGCAGTACTTC.